This TCR beta chain is from a study of blood T cell repertoires in COVID-19. Original data processing: Amplifying reference gene primers gave estimates of nucleated cell counts. Produced via immunoSEQ multiplex PCR; TCRdb's table is partial and in-frame only. V, J and clone size were drawn from that table, and D and trimming were deduced from the DNA. The sample shows around 460,000 clones, around 90% of them seen only once. CDR1 is SGHAT, CDR2 FQNNGV, per germline. The CDR3 consists of 14 residues. V lost 2 bases and J 5 bases, leaving 12 bases between the germline ends. This clonotype was sampled from a man in his late teens or twenties with COVID-19, enrolled during active disease. The sample taken for sequencing was peripheral blood. The chain recombines TRBV11-2 with TRBJ2-5; TRBD1 is a possible D gene (5 bases). The CDR3 nucleotides read TGTGCCAGCAGCTTAACCCCTGGGGCGGAGACCCAGTACTTC. This encodes CASSLTPGAETQYF. Drawing the rest from reference TRBV11-2 and TRBJ2-5, the complete variable domain is EAGVAQSPRYKIIEKRQSVAFWCNPISGHATLYWYQQILGQGPKLLIQFQNNGVVDDSQLPKDRFSAERLKGVDSTLKIQPAKLEDSAVYLCASSLTPGAETQYFGPGTRLLVL.